This paragraph reports one T cell receptor beta chain. TCRdb keeps only in-frame clones here, not all; method: immunoSEQ multiplex PCR. The table has some 640,000 clones, about 89% seen once; the top ten hold around 1.4%. The sample is drawn from a study of Ad26.COV2.S vaccination and SARS-CoV-2 variants. Treatment described: around 19 received Ad26.COV2.S at low or high dose, single or two shots; several received placebo; per-sample allocation not given. The study sampled participants on day 63 after the first vaccine or placebo injection. Recruitment in Boston yielded a donor of adult age, 18-55 years. Germline values: CDR1 SGHAT, CDR2 FQNNGV. V gave up 1 base and J gave up 1 base, with 5 bases separating them. The CDR3 has 14 amino acids.

J is TRBJ2-1 and V is TRBV11-2; the D is unclear. The specimen was peripheral blood, collected in a trial of Ad26.COV2.S vaccine versus placebo. This TCR came from a person between 18 and 65 years old who received the Ad26.COV2.S COVID-19 vaccine or a placebo. CDR3 residues: CASSLGGSYNEQFF. The CDR3 DNA follows: TGTGCCAGCAGCTTAGGAGGTTCCTACAATGAGCAGTTCTTC. The complete variable domain, with remaining parts taken from reference TRBV11-2 and TRBJ2-1, reads EAGVAQSPRYKIIEKRQSVAFWCNPISGHATLYWYQQILGQGPKLLIQFQNNGVVDDSQLPKDRFSAERLKGVDSTLKIQPAKLEDSAVYLCASSLGGSYNEQFFGPGTRLTVL.